This T cell receptor (delta chain) appears in the sequencing data of a study of gamma-delta chains in newborns, infants, children (dated by TCRdb to about 2019). Describing the broader study: According to the study title, microbial exposure causes polyclonal expansion of innate gammadelta T cells right after birth. The study investigated how microbial exposure shaped innate gammadelta T cell populations in human newborns immediately after birth.

Sequencing instrument: Illumina MiSeq. For TCRdb, the public reads were processed anew by CATT, and duplicate DNA sequences were folded into one row. The sample data list 5,500 to 6,500 delta-chain clones, and 0.42% of these were observed just once. Jointly, the top ten make up around 15% of the sample. This clone was counted only a few times. This clone's antigen is unknown. This DNA's translation differs at residue 9 from TCRdb's protein, which comes from a much larger clone; a read error is likely, and the protein shown is translated from the DNA. As encoded in the germline V gene, CDR1 is GEAIGNYY while CDR2 is EKD. V is reduced by 3 bases and J by 2 bases, leaving a spacing of 13 bases between them. The CDR3 runs 17 amino acids, cysteine and phenylalanine included. The sequence is cut down to CDR3 DNA, 51 bases in frame from base 1.

The TCR sequence derives from a child who was a newborn, infant or young child, either healthy, febrile or measles-vaccinated (not recorded which). The chain is made from TRDV2 and TRDJ3; the D gene identity is not certain. Sequencing was performed on blood. The CDR3 region: CACDGLANPWDTRQMFF. The DNA sequence is given as TGTGCCTGTGACGGGCTGGCCAACCCCTGGGACACCCGACAGATGTTTTTC.